What follows are 4 T cell receptor beta chains derived from one specimen sequenced in a study of memory CD4+ T cells and cytomegalovirus serostatus. Sequencing was performed with immunoSEQ multiplex PCR; in TCRdb, only in-frame clones are kept and a portion is missing. Here the sample spans tens of thousands of clones, roughly four fifths being singletons. Single viable CD3+CD4+CD8-CD45RO+ cells were sorted as the memory CD4+ T cells. The sample taken for sequencing was memory CD4+ T cells from blood. The source is an adult in good health and CMV-seropositive.

This clone has a handful of counts. The chain is built from TRBV13 and TRBJ1-1; D call uncertain. The CDR3 is made up of 14 amino acids. Trimming took 2 bases from V and 3 from J, leaving 10 bases between them. Germline CDR1 and CDR2: PRHDT and FYEKMQ (reference sequence). CDR3 sequence (DNA): TGTGCCAGCAGCTTACAAGGTCCCGACACTGAAGCTTTCTTT. Its translation: CASSLQGPDTEAFF. The complete variable domain, with remaining parts taken from reference TRBV13 and TRBJ1-1, reads AAGVIQSPRHLIKEKRETATLKCYPIPRHDTVYWYQQGPGQDPQFLISFYEKMQSDKGSIPDRFSAQQFSDYHSELNMSSLELGDSALYFCASSLQGPDTEAFFGQGTRLTVV.

V and J are TRBV4-1 and TRBJ1-1; D ambiguous. This CDR3 spans 13 amino acids. V gave up 6 bases and J gave up 0 bases, with 8 bases separating them. Germline V lookup: CDR1 MGHRA, CDR2 YSYEKL. CDR3 residues: CASSRDLNTEAFF. The CDR3 coding sequence is TGCGCCAGCAGTAGGGATCTGAACACTGAAGCTTTCTTT.

The chain links TRBV29-1 to TRBJ1-1; no firm D call. The CDR3 totals 12 residues. Trimming shortened V by 6 bases and J by 2 bases, and 10 bases separated the two germline ends. CDR1 SQVTM and CDR2 ANQGSEA come from the germline V gene. The CDR3 region has the DNA TGCAGCGTCGATCCCAGAAACACTGAAGCTTTCTTT. Residues: CSVDPRNTEAFF. Supplemented by reference TRBV29-1 and TRBJ1-1, the full variable domain reads SAVISQKPSRDICQRGTSLTIQCQVDSQVTMMFWYRQQPGQSLTLIATANQGSEATYESGFVIDKFPISRPNLTFSTLTVSNMSPEDSSIYLCSVDPRNTEAFFGQGTRLTVV.

V usage is TRBV2 and J usage is TRBJ2-1; D is perhaps TRBD1 or TRBD2 (6 bases each). V was pared by 5 bases and J by 6 bases, with 17 bases between. In germline, CDR1 is SNHLY, CDR2 FYNNEI. The CDR3 is 15 residues long. The CDR3 is CASSPGTLRGNEQFF. CDR3 in DNA: TGTGCCAGCAGTCCCGGGACTCTCAGGGGCAATGAGCAGTTCTTC.